This T cell receptor beta chain was sequenced for a study of T-cell memory formation after mild COVID-19. Study results and limitations: There was no confirmation that second-wave clones peaking on day 37 were SARS-CoV-2 specific. Clones contracting day 15 to 85 were balanced CD4/CD8; later expanders leaned CD4+.

The CDR3 is made up of 18 amino acids. The germline V and J ends were trimmed by 6 bases and 2 bases, with 22 bases remaining between them. Germline-derived CDR1 and CDR2 are SGHAT and FQNNGV. TCRdb ran MiXCR on the 5' RACE reads and lists one entry per CDR3 protein. The sample holds 400,000 to 450,000 distinct CDR3 sequences, around 17% seen once. Of note for this clonotype: Antigen specificity is unknown.

The clonotype was recovered from a man between 18 and 35 years old who had mild COVID-19 (a few samples of this study predate the infection). Cell type and time point are not known. The rearrangement links TRBV11-2 to TRBJ2-2, with D perhaps matching TRBD1 or TRBD2 (5 bases each). The sample was PBMCs or a T cell subset sorted from them (not recorded which). The CDR3 DNA follows: TGTGCCAGCAGAAGCCTGGTCAGGGAGAAACGAAACACCGGGGAGCTGTTTTTT. Its protein product is CASRSLVREKRNTGELFF.